The clone carrying this T cell receptor (beta chain) was picked up a small number of times. CDR3 length: 16 residues. Unmatched junction bases numbered 13, after V lost 6 bases and J lost 5 bases. From germline, CDR1 is SEHNR and CDR2 FQNEAQ (reference sequence). The data originate from a study of T-cell reconstitution after alpha-beta-depleted transplantation in children. For TCRbeta, the library was prepared with unique molecular identifiers. One entry per CDR3 protein results from TCRdb running MiXCR on the PCR reads. The table includes 420,000 or so distinct CDR3 sequences, roughly a tenth detected once.

V and J are TRBV7-9 and TRBJ2-5; TRBD1 aligns across 9 bases. The receptor comes from a human donor who donated a stem cell graft to a child with acute myeloid leukemia. The specimen comprised PBMCs from the stem cell graft donor, sampled from the stem cell graft. CDR3 sequence: CASSYTRAGTGETQYF. CDR3 DNA: TGTGCCAGCAGTTACACGCGAGCCGGGACAGGGGAGACCCAGTACTTC.